This T cell receptor (beta chain) was identified during a study of T cell responses to AZD1222 COVID-19 vaccine. The wider study: Analyses pooled second doses at about 4 or about 12 weeks. Study-wide results and limits: With dominance at 160-218 and 743-854, vaccine-associated CD4 TCRs spanned spike.

Trimming removed 7 bases from V and 4 bases from J, with 19 bases in between. Germline loops: CDR1 MNHEY, CDR2 SVGAGI. The CDR3 is made up of 15 amino acids. Turning to this clone: Its antigen is not known.

Sequencing used immunoSEQ multiplex PCR; TCRdb keeps in-frame clones, though not all of them. The profile shows around 100,000 clones, 85% to 95% of them singletons. The material was peripheral blood, obtained on day 0 of AZD1222 vaccination. The rearrangement uses TRBV6-5 and TRBJ1-2; D gene ambiguous. This TCR came from an adult in good health. The CDR3 here is CASISDLTSIYGYTF. CDR3 nucleotides: TGTGCCAGCATCTCAGACCTTACCTCTATCTATGGCTACACCTTC.